This T cell receptor (beta chain) was sequenced during a study of T-cell reconstitution after alpha-beta-depleted transplantation in children. During its preparation, the TCRbeta library received unique molecular identifiers. Each CDR3 protein gets one entry after TCRdb re-called the PCR reads with MiXCR. The sample consists of just over 70,000 distinct CDR3 sequences, around 7.9% of them appearing once. V shed 5 bases and J 10 bases; nucleotides not matched to a gene: 5. CDR1 is SGHRS, CDR2 YFSETQ, per germline. CDR3 length equals 12 residues. Sequences were derived from PBMCs from the stem cell graft donor, sampled from the stem cell graft. The chain uses TRBV5-1 and TRBJ2-1; 8 bases align to TRBD1. The TCR was taken from a human donor who donated a stem cell graft to a child with acute lymphoblastic leukemia. CDR3 in DNA: TGCGCCAGCAGTTCCAGGGGGCTGGAGCAGTTCTTC. Its protein product is CASSSRGLEQFF.